These 16 T cell receptor beta chains originate from one sample sequenced in a study of a mutant IDH1 vaccine in newly diagnosed glioma (dated by TCRdb to the early 2020s). Library preparation employed the immunoSEQ multiplex PCR assay. TCRdb carries this immuneACCESS record with in-frame sequences only. Its versions omit some clonotypes, under half of them owing to an unresolved V gene in the studies checked, with the rest unexplained. For this sample the table gives fewer than 100,000 clones, of which about 90% were detected only once. Of the sample, roughly 0.54% falls within the top ten clones. This specimen's time point label, interpreted: baseline, week 1 (first vaccination visit). The treatment or condition label of this sample denotes: pre-vaccination baseline after standard-of-care therapy. Source: PBMCs, taken from a glioma patient treated with radiotherapy, temozolomide or both. These receptors were obtained from a woman aged 45-65 years with glioma.

A remark on this clone: Different DNA sequences within this sample yield the same CDR3. This rearrangement joins TRBV28 to TRBJ2-2; D is possibly TRBD2 (5 bases). Germline V gives CDR1 MDHEN, CDR2 SYDVKM. The CDR3 has 14 amino acids. V shed 3 bases and J shed 7 bases, with 12 bases lying between them. CDR3 coding DNA: TGTGCCAGCAGTTTGGGAGTGCATGTCGGGGAGCTGTTTTTT. Protein: CASSLGVHVGELFF.

This clone appeared once. V and J are TRBV12-5 and TRBJ2-3; D call uncertain. V lost 5 bases and J lost 2, with 5 bases in between. Germline CDR1 reads LGHNT; CDR2 reads FRNRAP. This CDR3 has 12 amino acids. DNA of the CDR3: TGTGCTAGTGGTCGAGACACAGATACGCAGTATTTT. This sequence encodes CASGRDTDTQYF.

This rearrangement joins TRBV7-9 to TRBJ1-6; D is unclear. V gave up 2 bases and J gave up 9 bases, with 11 bases separating them. There are 14 residues in the CDR3. Germline CDR1 is SEHNR and CDR2 is FQNEAQ (reference sequence). The CDR3: CASSLTGDGSPLHF. CDR3 coding DNA: TGTGCCAGCAGCTTAACGGGTGACGGTTCACCCCTCCACTTT.

V is TRBV6-1 and J is TRBJ2-7; no firm D call. This CDR3 has 14 residues. Trimming took off 2 bases at V and 1 base at J, with 9 bases between the two ends. Germline V lookup: CDR1 MNHNS, CDR2 SASEGT. DNA of the CDR3: TGTGCCAGCAGTGAACTAGGGATTTCCTACGAGCAGTACTTC. Amino acid sequence: CASSELGISYEQYF.

This clone was detected once. V gene TRBV5-1 combines with J gene TRBJ2-1; D remains unclear. The CDR3 runs 16 residues. V was pared by 4 bases and J by 0 bases, with 14 bases between. Germline CDR1 reads SGHRS; CDR2 reads YFSETQ. For the CDR3, the DNA is TGCGCCAGCAGCCCCATTCCAAGCTCCTCCTACAATGAGCAGTTCTTC. This translates into CASSPIPSSSYNEQFF. Combining the CDR3 with reference TRBV5-1 and TRBJ2-1 gives the whole variable domain KAGVTQTPRYLIKTRGQQVTLSCSPISGHRSVSWYQQTPGQGLQFLFEYFSETQRNKGNFPGRFSGRQFSNSRSEMNVSTLELGDSALYLCASSPIPSSSYNEQFFGPGTRLTVL.

This chain connects TRBV4-1 to TRBJ2-1; no definite D call. This CDR3 has 11 residues. Trimming pared 3 bases from V and 3 bases from J, leaving 0 bases between. Looked up from germline, CDR1 is MGHRA and CDR2 is YSYEKL. The chain's CDR3 is CASSHYNEQFF. The CDR3 DNA reads as TGCGCCAGCAGCCACTACAATGAGCAGTTCTTC.

The chain employs TRBV19 and TRBJ1-5; 7 positions agree with TRBD1. The germline V gene has CDR1 LNHDA and CDR2 SQIVND (reference sequence). V gave up 5 bases and J gave up 6 bases; unmatched junction bases: 4. CDR3 size: 13 residues. Here the CDR3 reads CASSFQGGQPQHF. The DNA for the CDR3 is TGTGCCAGTAGTTTTCAGGGGGGTCAGCCCCAGCATTTT.

This clone appeared a few times. The chain joins TRBV6-4 to TRBJ2-1; TRBD2 matches 9 bases. The CDR3 length is 15 residues. Losses at the gene ends were 3 bases for V and 5 bases for J; bases not matched to a gene: 5. Germline V gives CDR1 MRHNA, CDR2 SNTAGT. The CDR3 loop reads CASSEVAGENNEQFF. The CDR3 coding sequence is TGTGCCAGCAGTGAGGTAGCGGGAGAAAACAATGAGCAGTTCTTC.

This clone was seen once. The V gene is TRBV6-6, the J gene TRBJ2-7; D is possibly TRBD1 (8 bases). Germline V gene lookup returns CDR1 MNHNY and CDR2 SVGAGI (reference sequence). This CDR3 is 14 amino acids long. Trimming shortened V by 6 bases and J by 5 bases, and 17 bases separated the two germline ends. The CDR3 DNA is TGTGCCAGCAGAGACCGGACAGGGAGGGACGAGCAGTACTTC. It yields the protein CASRDRTGRDEQYF.

The chain uses TRBV7-9 and TRBJ1-3; D is undetermined. Germline V CDR1 and CDR2: SEHNR, FQNEAQ (reference sequence). The CDR3 length is 14 residues. V dropped 1 base and J dropped 4 bases, with 8 bases sitting between them. CDR3 region: CASSLEGWGNTIYF. The CDR3 region has the DNA TGTGCCAGCAGCTTAGAGGGTTGGGGAAACACCATATATTTT.

V usage is TRBV5-6 and J usage is TRBJ2-1; 8 bases agree with TRBD2. The CDR3 totals 16 residues. Germline V gene lookup returns CDR1 SGHDT and CDR2 YYEEEE. Trimming took 4 bases from V and 3 from J; bases not matched to a gene: 9. The CDR3 DNA sequence: TGTGCCAGCAGCGACGGGAGGGTTTGGAACTACAATGAGCAGTTCTTC. It is translated as CASSDGRVWNYNEQFF.

This clone has more than one count but fewer than ten. The chain joins TRBV5-4 to TRBJ1-1; D gene unclear. The CDR3 runs 13 residues. The germline CDR1 and CDR2 sequences are SGHNT and YYREEE (reference sequence). Trimming shortened V by 2 bases and J by 4 bases, and 9 bases separated the two germline ends. Here the CDR3 DNA reads TGTGCCAGCAGCTTTCCCGAGATCACTGAAGCTTTCTTT. It specifies CASSFPEITEAFF.

V usage is TRBV28 and J usage is TRBJ2-4; 13 bases are shared with TRBD2. The CDR3 is made up of 16 amino acids. The germline CDR1 and CDR2 sequences are MDHEN and SYDVKM. The V and J ends lost 5 bases and 6 bases, in that order; junction bases with no gene match: 7. CDR3 region: CASSQTSGRLINIQYF. The CDR3 nucleotides are TGTGCCAGCAGTCAGACTAGCGGGAGGCTGATAAACATTCAGTACTTC.

V gene TRBV7-2 combines with J gene TRBJ2-3; a possible D gene is TRBD1 (6 bases). The V end lost 11 bases, the J end lost 1 base, and 16 bases lay between the germline ends. Germline CDR1 reads SGHTA; CDR2 reads FQGNSA. This CDR3 has 14 residues. The DNA for the CDR3 is TGTGCCGGGCAGGGGAGTTATCGCACAGATACGCAGTATTTT. Its protein is CAGQGSYRTDTQYF.

The gene calls are TRBV29-1 and TRBJ1-1, with D unresolved. Germline V gene data show CDR1 as SQVTM and CDR2 as ANQGSEA. V lost 1 base, J lost 7 bases, and 10 bases lay in between. The CDR3 loop spans 12 amino acids. CDR3 amino acids: CSVEGKGYEAFF. In nucleotides, the CDR3 is TGCAGCGTTGAAGGAAAGGGATATGAAGCTTTCTTT.

This chain connects TRBV18 to TRBJ2-1; possible D gene TRBD1, 6 bases. CDR1 and CDR2 from the germline V gene are KGHSH and LQKENI. The CDR3 length is 12 residues. The V end lost 3 bases, the J end lost 8 bases, and 8 bases lay between the germline ends. Written as DNA, the CDR3 is TGTGCCAGCTCACCGCAGGGGTATGAGCAGTTCTTC. This sequence encodes CASSPQGYEQFF.